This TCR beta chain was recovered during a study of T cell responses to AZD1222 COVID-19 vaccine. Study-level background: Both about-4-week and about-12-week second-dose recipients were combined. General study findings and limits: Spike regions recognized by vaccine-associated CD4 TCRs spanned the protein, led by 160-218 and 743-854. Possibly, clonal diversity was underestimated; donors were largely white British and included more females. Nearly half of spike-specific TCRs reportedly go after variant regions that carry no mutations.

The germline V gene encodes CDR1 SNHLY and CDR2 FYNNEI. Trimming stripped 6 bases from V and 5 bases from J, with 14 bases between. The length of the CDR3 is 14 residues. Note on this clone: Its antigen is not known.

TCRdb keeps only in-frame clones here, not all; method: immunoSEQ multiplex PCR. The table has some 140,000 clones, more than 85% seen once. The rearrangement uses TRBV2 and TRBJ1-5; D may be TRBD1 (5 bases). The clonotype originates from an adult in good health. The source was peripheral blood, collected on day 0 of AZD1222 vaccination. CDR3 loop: CASRGLRGDQPQHF. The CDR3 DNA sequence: TGTGCCAGCAGGGGTCTGAGGGGCGATCAGCCCCAGCATTTT.